What follows describes a single T cell receptor (beta chain). This specimen comes from a study of CD8 T cells in Susac syndrome. Per the germline V gene, CDR1 is SGHVS and CDR2 is FQNEAQ. This CDR3 has 15 residues. Deletions cut 2 bases from V and 1 base from J, with 12 bases between. Reverse transcription used about 0.45 to 1 ug RNA and random hexamers. Coverage of TCR beta CDR3 amplification by immunoSEQ multiplex PCR extended to 54 Vbeta and 13 Jbeta. TCRdb independently ran MiXCR on the immunoSEQ multiplex PCR reads; one entry per CDR3 protein. The top ten hold more than 0.14% of the sample, which has some 150,000 distinct CDR3 sequences, approximately 95% seen once.

The specimen was CD4+ T cells from PBMCs. This receptor was identified in a human donor with Susac syndrome. The rearrangement links TRBV7-8 to TRBJ2-7, with a tentative D call TRBD1 (5 bases). Written as DNA, the CDR3 is TGTGCCAGCAGCTTAAGCAGGGTGGAGTCCTACGAGCAGTACTTC. Translated, it gives CASSLSRVESYEQYF.